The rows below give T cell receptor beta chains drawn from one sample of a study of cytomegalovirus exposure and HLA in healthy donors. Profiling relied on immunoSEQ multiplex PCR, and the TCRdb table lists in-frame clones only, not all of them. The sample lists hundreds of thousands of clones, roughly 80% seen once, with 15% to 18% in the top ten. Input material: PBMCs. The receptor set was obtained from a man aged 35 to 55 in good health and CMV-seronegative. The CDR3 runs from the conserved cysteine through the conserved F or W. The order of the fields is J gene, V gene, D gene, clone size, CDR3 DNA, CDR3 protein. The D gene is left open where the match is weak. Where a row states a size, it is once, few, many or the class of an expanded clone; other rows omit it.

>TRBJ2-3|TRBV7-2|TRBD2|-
TGTGCCAGCAGCTTAAGGAGACTAGCGGGGTCCACAGATACGCAGTATTTT
CASSLRRLAGSTDTQYF
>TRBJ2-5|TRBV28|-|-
TGTGCCAGCACCCTCGGACTTATCCAAGAGACCCAGTACTTC
CASTLGLIQETQYF
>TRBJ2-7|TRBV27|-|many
TGTGCCAGCAGTTCAGGGACTTTACCCTACGAGCAGTACTTC
CASSSGTLPYEQYF
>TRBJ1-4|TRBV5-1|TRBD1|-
TGCGCCAGCAGCTTGGGTACAGGGGGAGAAAAACTGTTTTTT
CASSLGTGGEKLFF
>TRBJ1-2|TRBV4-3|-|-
TGCGCCAGCAGCGGGGGGGACTATGGCTACACCTTC
CASSGGDYGYTF
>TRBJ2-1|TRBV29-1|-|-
TGCAGCGTAGTAGGGGGCAATGAGCAGTTCTTC
CSVVGGNEQFF
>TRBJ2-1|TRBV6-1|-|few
TGTGCCAGCAGTGTCACAGGGATTGAGCAGTTCTTC
CASSVTGIEQFF
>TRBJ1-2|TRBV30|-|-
TGTGCCTGGAGTCCTTTGGGAGCTAACTATGGCTACACCTTC
CAWSPLGANYGYTF
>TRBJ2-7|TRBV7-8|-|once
TGTGCCAGCAGCGGTAGACTAGGTCCCCCTTACGAGCAGTACTTC
CASSGRLGPPYEQYF
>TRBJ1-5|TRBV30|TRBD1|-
TGTGCCTGGAGTATCGGACAGGGGCTTCGACAGCCCCAGCATTTT
CAWSIGQGLRQPQHF
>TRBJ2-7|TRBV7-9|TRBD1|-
TGTGCCAGCAGCCTAGGGACAGCGGACTCCTACGAGCAGTACTTC
CASSLGTADSYEQYF
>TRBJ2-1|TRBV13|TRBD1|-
TGTGCCAGCAGCTCCCCCGGGACAGGGATAAATGAGCAGTTCTTC
CASSSPGTGINEQFF
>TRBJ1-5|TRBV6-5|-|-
TGTGCCAGCAGGGAGTACTATAGCAATCAGCCCCAGCATTTT
CASREYYSNQPQHF
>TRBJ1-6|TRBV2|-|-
TGTGCCAGCAGACGACAGAATTCACCCCTCCACTTT
CASRRQNSPLHF
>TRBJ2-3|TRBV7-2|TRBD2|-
TGTGCCAGCAGCTTAACGGGACTAGGCCCAGATACGCAGTATTTT
CASSLTGLGPDTQYF
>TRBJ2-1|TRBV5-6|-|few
TGTGCCAGCAGCTTGGAGCACAATGAGCAGTTCTTC
CASSLEHNEQFF
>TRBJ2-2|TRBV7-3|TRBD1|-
TGTGCCAGCAGCTTCACACCCGGGACAGTTAACACCGGGGAGCTGTTTTTT
CASSFTPGTVNTGELFF
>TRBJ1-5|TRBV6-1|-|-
TGTGCCAGCAGTGATGGAGATTATAGCAATCAGCCCCAGCATTTT
CASSDGDYSNQPQHF
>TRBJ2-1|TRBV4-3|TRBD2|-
TGCGCCAGCAGCCATCAAGGACTAGCGAACTACAATGAGCAGTTCTTC
CASSHQGLANYNEQFF
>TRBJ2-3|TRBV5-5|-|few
TGTGCCAGCAGCCCCAAGAGTCAGCGGAAATTCACAGATACGCAGTATTTT
CASSPKSQRKFTDTQYF
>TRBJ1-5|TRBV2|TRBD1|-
TGTGCCAGCAGAATGGACAGGCTGAATCAGCCCCAGCATTTT
CASRMDRLNQPQHF
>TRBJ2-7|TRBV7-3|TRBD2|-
TGTGCCAGCAGCATGACTAGCGGCGCCGAGCAGTACTTC
CASSMTSGAEQYF
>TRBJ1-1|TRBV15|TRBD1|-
TGTGCCACCAGCAGTGTCTGGGACAGGGAGCTTTCCTTT
CATSSVWDRELSF
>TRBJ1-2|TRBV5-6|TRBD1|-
TGTGCCAGCAGCCTATATCCTCCGGGACAGGGGGCGGGTGGCTACACCTTC
CASSLYPPGQGAGGYTF
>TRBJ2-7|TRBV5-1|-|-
TGCGCCAGCAGCCCCGGTTCCGGCTCCTACGAGCAGTACTTC
CASSPGSGSYEQYF
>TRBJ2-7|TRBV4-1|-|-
TGCGCCAGCAGCCAAGTTACAGAAAACTACGAGCAGTACTTC
CASSQVTENYEQYF
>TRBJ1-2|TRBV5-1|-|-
TGCGCCAGCAGCTTGGGGGACACGAACTATGGCTACACCTTC
CASSLGDTNYGYTF
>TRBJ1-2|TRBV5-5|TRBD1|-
TGTGCCAGCAGTATGGACAGGGCTGGCTACACCTTC
CASSMDRAGYTF
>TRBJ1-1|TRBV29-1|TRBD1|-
TGCAGCGTTGAAATACCGGACAGGCCCGTTTTAGAGGCTTTCTTT
CSVEIPDRPVLEAFF
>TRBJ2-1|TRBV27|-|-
TGTGCCAGCAGTTTATCGCGGGCAGATAATGAGCAGTTCTTC
CASSLSRADNEQFF
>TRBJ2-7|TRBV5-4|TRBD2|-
TGTGCCAGCAGCACGGGGGGCGAGCAGTACTTC
CASSTGGEQYF
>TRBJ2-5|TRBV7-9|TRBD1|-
TGTTCCAGCAGCAGACAGGGACAAGAGACCCAGTACTTC
CSSSRQGQETQYF
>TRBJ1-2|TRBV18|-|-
TGTGCCAGCTCACCCGATCCCCTCGGGAACTATGGCTACACCTTC
CASSPDPLGNYGYTF
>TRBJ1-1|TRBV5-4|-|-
TGTGCCAGCAGCTACAGAGCCAACACTGAAGCTTTCTTT
CASSYRANTEAFF
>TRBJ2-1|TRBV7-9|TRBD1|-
TGTGCCAGCAGCTCGACAGGGGGAGGACCCGATGAGCAGTTCTTC
CASSSTGGGPDEQFF
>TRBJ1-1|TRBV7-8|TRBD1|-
TGTGCCAGCAGCTTAGGGGGACAGGGAGTCGCTGAAGCTTTCTTT
CASSLGGQGVAEAFF
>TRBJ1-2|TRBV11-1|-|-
TGTGCCAGCAGCTTAGCGCGGGGGAACTATGGCTACACCTTC
CASSLARGNYGYTF
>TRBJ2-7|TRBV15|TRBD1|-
TGTGCCACCAGCAGCGGCCCAGGACAGGGGGCTTGGTACGAGCAGTACTTC
CATSSGPGQGAWYEQYF
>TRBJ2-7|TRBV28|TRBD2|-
TGTGCCAGCACCGTACACTCGGGAGGGGGATGGACTAGCGGGAGCTACGAGCAGTACTTC
CASTVHSGGGWTSGSYEQYF
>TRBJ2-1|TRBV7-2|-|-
TGTGCCAGCAGCGTTTCGACAGCCTACAATGAGCAGTTCTTC
CASSVSTAYNEQFF
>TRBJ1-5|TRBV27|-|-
TGTGCCAGCAGTTTACGGGGTAGTTATAGCAATCAGCCCCAGCATTTT
CASSLRGSYSNQPQHF
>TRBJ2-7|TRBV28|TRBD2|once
TGTGCCAGCAGTTTGGTGCAGGCTAGCGGGTCCTACGAGCAGTACTTC
CASSLVQASGSYEQYF
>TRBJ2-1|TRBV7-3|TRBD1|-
TGTGCCAGCAGCTCCTCTTATACAGGGGAAAAGAATGAGCAGTTCTTC
CASSSSYTGEKNEQFF
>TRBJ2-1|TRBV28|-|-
TGTGCCAGCAGTCAAGGACTCTACAATGAGCAGTTCTTC
CASSQGLYNEQFF
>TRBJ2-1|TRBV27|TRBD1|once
TGTGCCAGCAGTTCTGCCGGTGAGACAGGGGGAGGTGTGTTCTTC
CASSSAGETGGGVFF
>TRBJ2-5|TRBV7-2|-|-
TGTGCCAGCAGCCCCGGGGAGACCCAGTACTTC
CASSPGETQYF
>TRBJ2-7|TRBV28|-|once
TGTGCCAGCAGTTCCGGGAGTGCGTCCTACGAGCAGTACTTC
CASSSGSASYEQYF
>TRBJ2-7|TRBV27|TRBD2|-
TGTGCCAGCAGTTCAGCGGGAGGAGTTACCTACGAGCAGTACTTC
CASSSAGGVTYEQYF
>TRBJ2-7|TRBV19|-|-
TGTGCCAGTAGTATAGATCAGAACGAGCAGTACTTC
CASSIDQNEQYF
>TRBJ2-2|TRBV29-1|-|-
TGCAGCGCCCTTGGACAGATTAACACCGGGGAGCTGTTTTTT
CSALGQINTGELFF
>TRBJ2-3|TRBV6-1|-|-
TGTGCCAGCAGCCGCGGGGCGCTCTACGCAGATACGCAGTATTTT
CASSRGALYADTQYF
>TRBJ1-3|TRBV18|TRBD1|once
TGTGCCAGCTCACCACGGCAGGGGGCGCCTGGAAACACCATATATTTT
CASSPRQGAPGNTIYF
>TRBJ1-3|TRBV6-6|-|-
TGTGCCAGCAGTTTACAGGCGACCTCTGGAAACACCATATATTTT
CASSLQATSGNTIYF
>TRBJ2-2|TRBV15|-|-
TGTGCCACCAGCAGAGATCAGGGCAGGTCGACCGGGGAGCTGTTTTTT
CATSRDQGRSTGELFF
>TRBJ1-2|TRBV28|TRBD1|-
TGTGCCAGCGGATCCACAGGGGCTTCTAACTATGGCTACACCTTC
CASGSTGASNYGYTF
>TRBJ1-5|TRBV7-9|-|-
TGTGCCAGCAGCTTAGGAGAGGTCCATAGCAATCAGCCCCAGCATTTT
CASSLGEVHSNQPQHF
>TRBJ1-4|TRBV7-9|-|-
TGTTCCAGCAGCCCTAGCGACATGGCTCGTCGTGAAAAACTGTTTTTT
CSSSPSDMARREKLFF
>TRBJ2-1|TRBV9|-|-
TGTGCCAGCAGTGGACTTCTAAGCTCCTACAATGAGCAGTTCTTC
CASSGLLSSYNEQFF
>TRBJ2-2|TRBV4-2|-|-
TGTGCCAGCAGCCTCTCCCTGAGGCCAAAGAACACCGGGGAGCTGTTTTTT
CASSLSLRPKNTGELFF